The clone carrying this T cell receptor (beta chain) has only a few counts. The sample comes from a study of blood T cell repertoires in COVID-19. Generated by immunoSEQ multiplex PCR, the TCRdb table keeps only in-frame clones and is missing some. The table includes about 150,000 clones, about 90% detected once. This receptor was obtained from an elderly man with acute or convalescent COVID-19. Sequencing used peripheral blood.

The CDR3 DNA follows: TGTGCCAGCAGCCCCCCCAGGGCCGGCCGAGTATATTTT. It translates to CASSPPRAGRVYF. This chain links TRBV12-3 or TRBV12-4 with TRBJ1-3, with D tentatively TRBD1 (5 bases). V lost 6 bases and J 14 bases, leaving 20 bases between the germline ends. This CDR3 comprises 13 residues.